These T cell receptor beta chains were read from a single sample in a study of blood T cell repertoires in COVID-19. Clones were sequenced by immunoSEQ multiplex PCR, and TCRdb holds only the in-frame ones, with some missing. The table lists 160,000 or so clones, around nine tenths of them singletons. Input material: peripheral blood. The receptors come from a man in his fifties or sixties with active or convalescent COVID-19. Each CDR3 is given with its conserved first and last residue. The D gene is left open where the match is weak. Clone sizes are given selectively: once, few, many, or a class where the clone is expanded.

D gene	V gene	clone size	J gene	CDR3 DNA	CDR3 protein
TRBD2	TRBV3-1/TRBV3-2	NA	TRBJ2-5	TGTGCCAGCAGCCAGCTTGGTGCGGGAGAAGAGACCCAGTACTTC	CASSQLGAGEETQYF
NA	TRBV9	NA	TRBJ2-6	TGTGCCAGCAGCGTTAGGGGAGGTGGGGCCAACGTCCTGACTTTC	CASSVRGGGANVLTF
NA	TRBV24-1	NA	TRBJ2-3	TGTGCCACCAGTGACAGGGCGGTCGGGGATACGCAGTATTTT	CATSDRAVGDTQYF
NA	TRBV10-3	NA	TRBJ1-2	TGTGCCATCAGTGAGGGGGCAAACTATGGCTACACCTTC	CAISEGANYGYTF
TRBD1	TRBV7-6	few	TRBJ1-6	TGTGCCAGCAGCACAAGGACAGGGGGTATTTCACCCCTCCACTTT	CASSTRTGGISPLHF
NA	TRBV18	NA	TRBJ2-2	TGTGCCAGCTCATACAGCCGGGAGAACACCGGGGAGCTGTTTTTT	CASSYSRENTGELFF
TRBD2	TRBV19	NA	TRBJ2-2	TGTGCCAGTAGCACCCTAGGGCTAGCGGGAACCACCGGGGAGCTGTTTTTT	CASSTLGLAGTTGELFF
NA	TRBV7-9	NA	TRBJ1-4	TGTGCCAGCAGCTTCGGAGGTAGTGAAAAACTGTTTTTT	CASSFGGSEKLFF
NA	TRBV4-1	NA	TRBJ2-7	TGCGCCAGCAGCCAAGGGAGGGGACCGCAGTACTTC	CASSQGRGPQYF
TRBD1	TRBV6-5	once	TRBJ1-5	TGTGCCAGCAGTTACTCGAAACAGGGGGGTCAGCCCCAGCATTTT	CASSYSKQGGQPQHF
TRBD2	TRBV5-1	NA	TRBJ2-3	TGCGCCAGCAGCTTGACTAGCGGGGGCCCAAGTAACACAGATACGCAGTATTTT	CASSLTSGGPSNTDTQYF
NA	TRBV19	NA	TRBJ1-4	TGTGCCAGTAGTACACCGCACAGGGCAATGTTGGAGGAAAAACTGTTTTTT	CASSTPHRAMLEEKLFF
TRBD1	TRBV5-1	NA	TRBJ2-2	TGCGCCACCGGCAAGGTTGCGACAGGGCAAGGCACCGGGGAGCTGTTTTTT	CATGKVATGQGTGELFF
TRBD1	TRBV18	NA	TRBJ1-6	TGTGCCAGCTCACCAATGGGACAGGGGAATTCACCCCTCCACTTT	CASSPMGQGNSPLHF
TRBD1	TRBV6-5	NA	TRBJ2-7	TGTGCCAGCAGCCTGACAGGGTCTGGGCGGGACGAGCAGTACTTC	CASSLTGSGRDEQYF
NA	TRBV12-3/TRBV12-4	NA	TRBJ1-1	TGTGCCAGCAGTTTAGCGCTCACTACTGAAGCTTTCTTT	CASSLALTTEAFF
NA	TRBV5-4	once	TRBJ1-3	TGTGCCAGCAGCTTCCCGGGAGCGGGAAACACCATATATTTT	CASSFPGAGNTIYF
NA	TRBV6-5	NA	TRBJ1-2	TGTGCCAGCAGTTACTTGCCTGACAGAAACTATGGCTACACCTTC	CASSYLPDRNYGYTF
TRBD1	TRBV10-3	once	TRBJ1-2	TGTGCCATCAGGGAACAGGGGGCTTCTCTCTATGGCTACACCTTC	CAIREQGASLYGYTF
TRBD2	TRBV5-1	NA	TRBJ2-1	TGCGCCAGCAGCTTGGTACTAGCGGGGACCTCCTACAATGAGCAGTTCTTC	CASSLVLAGTSYNEQFF
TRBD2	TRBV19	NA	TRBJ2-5	TGTGCCAGTAGTCGGACTAGCGGGTACCAAGAGACCCAGTACTTC	CASSRTSGYQETQYF
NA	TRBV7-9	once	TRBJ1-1	TGTGCCAGCGGATACAGTGGAGGTGAAGCTTTCTTT	CASGYSGGEAFF
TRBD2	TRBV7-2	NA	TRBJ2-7	TGTGCCAGCAGCTTAGGAGCGGGAAAAGCCCACGAGCAGTACTTC	CASSLGAGKAHEQYF